The rows below give T cell receptor beta chains drawn from one sample of a study of neurological immune-mediated disorders. Each CDR3 protein is one row after TCRdb ran MiXCR on the 5' RACE reads. The table lists roughly 32,000 distinct CDR3 sequences, about an eighth of them singletons. The sequenced sample was CD4+ T cells from blood. The receptors stem from a female donor with HTLV-1-associated myelopathy (HAM/TSP). Each CDR3 is given with its conserved first and last residue. A D gene is named only where the DNA matches it firmly. Clone sizes are given selectively: once, few, many, or a class where the clone is expanded.

v_gene: TRBV5-1; d_gene: TRBD2; abundance: many; j_gene: TRBJ2-7; CDR3aa: CASSALAGDGEQYF; CDR3nt: TGCGCCAGCAGCGCTCTAGCGGGAGACGGCGAGCAGTACTTC
v_gene: TRBV5-1; d_gene: -; abundance: many; j_gene: TRBJ1-2; CDR3aa: CASSPTGGGQNYGYTF; CDR3nt: TGCGCCAGCAGCCCAACGGGGGGGGGCCAAAACTATGGCTACACCTTC
v_gene: TRBV5-1; d_gene: -; abundance: many; j_gene: TRBJ2-3; CDR3aa: CASRPPGTSTDTQYF; CDR3nt: TGCGCCAGCAGACCCCCCGGGACTAGCACAGATACGCAGTATTTT
v_gene: TRBV6-6; d_gene: -; abundance: many; j_gene: TRBJ1-2; CDR3aa: CASNRGAYGYTF; CDR3nt: TGTGCCAGCAATAGGGGCGCCTATGGCTACACCTTC
v_gene: TRBV12-3/TRBV12-4; d_gene: -; abundance: many; j_gene: TRBJ2-3; CDR3aa: CASSLVKDTQYF; CDR3nt: TGTGCCAGCAGCTTAGTAAAAGATACGCAGTATTTT
v_gene: TRBV20-1; d_gene: -; abundance: many; j_gene: TRBJ2-1; CDR3aa: CSAQGSAGSYNEQFF; CDR3nt: TGCAGTGCTCAAGGGAGTGCGGGATCCTACAATGAGCAGTTCTTC
v_gene: TRBV7-9; d_gene: -; abundance: many; j_gene: TRBJ1-4; CDR3aa: CASSLDLNEKLFF; CDR3nt: TGTGCCAGCAGCTTAGACCTGAATGAAAAACTGTTTTTT
v_gene: TRBV20-1; d_gene: TRBD1; abundance: -; j_gene: TRBJ1-2; CDR3aa: CSAAQGEDGYTF; CDR3nt: TGCAGTGCTGCACAGGGGGAGGATGGCTACACCTTC
v_gene: TRBV5-4; d_gene: -; abundance: many; j_gene: TRBJ1-2; CDR3aa: CASSHVRASGGENDRYTF; CDR3nt: TGTGCCAGCAGTCACGTTAGGGCCTCTGGGGGTGAGAATGATCGCTACACCTTC
v_gene: TRBV4-1; d_gene: TRBD2; abundance: few; j_gene: TRBJ2-5; CDR3aa: CASSEGRAGQETQYF; CDR3nt: TGCGCCAGCAGCGAAGGGCGAGCGGGGCAAGAGACCCAGTACTTC
v_gene: TRBV4-1; d_gene: -; abundance: many; j_gene: TRBJ2-5; CDR3aa: CASSQEPGGGVNQYF; CDR3nt: TGCGCCAGCAGCCAAGAGCCCGGGGGTGGAGTTAACCAGTACTTC
v_gene: TRBV12-3/TRBV12-4; d_gene: TRBD1; abundance: many; j_gene: TRBJ1-1; CDR3aa: CASSKDRAWAEAFF; CDR3nt: TGTGCCAGCAGCAAGGACAGGGCATGGGCTGAAGCTTTCTTT
v_gene: TRBV7-2; d_gene: -; abundance: medium-sized; j_gene: TRBJ1-5; CDR3aa: CASSLGPNQPQHF; CDR3nt: TGTGCCAGCAGCTTAGGCCCCAATCAGCCCCAGCATTTT
v_gene: TRBV20-1; d_gene: -; abundance: many; j_gene: TRBJ2-1; CDR3aa: CSAREAAYNEQFF; CDR3nt: TGCAGTGCTAGAGAAGCGGCTTACAATGAGCAGTTCTTC
v_gene: TRBV7-6; d_gene: TRBD1; abundance: many; j_gene: TRBJ2-7; CDR3aa: CASSLRDRGGEQYF; CDR3nt: TGTGCCAGCAGCCTCCGGGACAGGGGTGGCGAGCAGTACTTC
v_gene: TRBV6-6; d_gene: -; abundance: few; j_gene: TRBJ1-1; CDR3aa: CASSLTYTEAFF; CDR3nt: TGTGCCAGCAGCTTGACGTACACTGAAGCTTTCTTT
v_gene: TRBV20-1; d_gene: TRBD2; abundance: once; j_gene: TRBJ2-3; CDR3aa: CSVTSGATDTQYF; CDR3nt: TGCAGTGTTACTAGCGGGGCGACAGATACGCAGTATTTT
v_gene: TRBV5-1; d_gene: -; abundance: medium-sized; j_gene: TRBJ2-6; CDR3aa: CASSQGPSGANVLTF; CDR3nt: TGCGCCAGCAGCCAGGGTCCCTCTGGGGCCAACGTCCTGACTTTC
v_gene: TRBV7-8; d_gene: -; abundance: many; j_gene: TRBJ2-5; CDR3aa: CASSLEGRETQYF; CDR3nt: TGTGCCAGCAGCTTAGAGGGACGAGAGACCCAGTACTTC
v_gene: TRBV9; d_gene: TRBD1; abundance: many; j_gene: TRBJ2-1; CDR3aa: CASSVEQGNEQFF; CDR3nt: TGTGCCAGCAGCGTCGAACAGGGGAATGAGCAGTTCTTC
v_gene: TRBV29-1; d_gene: TRBD1; abundance: many; j_gene: TRBJ1-2; CDR3aa: CSVEWDRWGYGYTF; CDR3nt: TGCAGCGTTGAATGGGACAGGTGGGGCTATGGCTACACCTTC
v_gene: TRBV19; d_gene: TRBD1; abundance: many; j_gene: TRBJ2-7; CDR3aa: CASSIVPGQRFYEQYF; CDR3nt: TGTGCCAGTAGTATAGTTCCGGGACAGAGATTCTACGAGCAGTACTTC
v_gene: TRBV25-1; d_gene: TRBD2; abundance: medium-sized; j_gene: TRBJ2-3; CDR3aa: CASSELAGGFTDTQYF; CDR3nt: TGTGCCAGCAGTGAACTAGCGGGGGGCTTCACAGATACGCAGTATTTT
v_gene: TRBV30; d_gene: -; abundance: many; j_gene: TRBJ2-1; CDR3aa: CAYSRGAYNEQFF; CDR3nt: TGTGCCTACTCGAGGGGGGCCTACAATGAGCAGTTCTTC
v_gene: TRBV5-1; d_gene: TRBD2; abundance: many; j_gene: TRBJ2-3; CDR3aa: CASSLLAGGRTDTQYF; CDR3nt: TGCGCCAGCAGCTTGTTAGCGGGAGGGCGAACAGATACGCAGTATTTT
v_gene: TRBV25-1; d_gene: TRBD1; abundance: many; j_gene: TRBJ2-7; CDR3aa: CASSPANRGVYEQYF; CDR3nt: TGTGCCAGCAGTCCGGCGAACAGGGGGGTCTACGAGCAGTACTTC
v_gene: TRBV6-2/TRBV6-3; d_gene: -; abundance: many; j_gene: TRBJ2-1; CDR3aa: CASSGLYNEQFF; CDR3nt: TGTGCCAGCAGCGGACTGTACAATGAGCAGTTCTTC
v_gene: TRBV6-5; d_gene: -; abundance: many; j_gene: TRBJ2-1; CDR3aa: CASSPRSGAHEQFF; CDR3nt: TGTGCCAGCAGTCCTAGGTCGGGGGCCCATGAGCAGTTCTTC
v_gene: TRBV20-1; d_gene: TRBD1; abundance: medium-sized; j_gene: TRBJ2-7; CDR3aa: CSAYGRDSETYEQYF; CDR3nt: TGCAGTGCTTACGGCCGGGACAGCGAGACCTACGAGCAGTACTTC
v_gene: TRBV5-1; d_gene: -; abundance: many; j_gene: TRBJ1-1; CDR3aa: CASSARTGNTEAFF; CDR3nt: TGCGCCAGCAGCGCCCGGACTGGGAACACTGAAGCTTTCTTT
v_gene: TRBV7-9; d_gene: TRBD2; abundance: many; j_gene: TRBJ2-1; CDR3aa: CASSLEGGVYEQFF; CDR3nt: TGTGCCAGCAGCTTAGAGGGAGGGGTGTATGAGCAGTTCTTC
v_gene: TRBV7-2; d_gene: -; abundance: -; j_gene: TRBJ2-2; CDR3aa: CASSLGITGMSGELFF; CDR3nt: TGTGCCAGCAGCTTAGGTATTACAGGGATGTCCGGGGAGCTGTTTTTT